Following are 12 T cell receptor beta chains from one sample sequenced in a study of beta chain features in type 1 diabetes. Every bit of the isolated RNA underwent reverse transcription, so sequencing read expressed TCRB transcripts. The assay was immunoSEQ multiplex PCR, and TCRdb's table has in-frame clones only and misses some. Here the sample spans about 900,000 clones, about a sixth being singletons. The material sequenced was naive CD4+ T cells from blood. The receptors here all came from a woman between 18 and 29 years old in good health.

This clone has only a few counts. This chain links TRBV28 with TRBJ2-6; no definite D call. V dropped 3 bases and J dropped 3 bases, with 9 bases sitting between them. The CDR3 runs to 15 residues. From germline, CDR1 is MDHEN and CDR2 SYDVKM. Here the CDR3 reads CASSLYGSGANVLTF. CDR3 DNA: TGTGCCAGCAGTTTGTACGGTAGTGGGGCCAACGTCCTGACTTTC.

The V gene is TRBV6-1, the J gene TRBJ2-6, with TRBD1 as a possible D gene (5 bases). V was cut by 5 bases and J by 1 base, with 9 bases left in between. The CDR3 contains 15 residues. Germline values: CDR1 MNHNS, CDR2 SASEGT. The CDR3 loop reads CASSLDSSGANVLTF. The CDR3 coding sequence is TGTGCCAGCAGTCTCGACAGTTCTGGGGCCAACGTCCTGACTTTC.

In nucleotides, the CDR3 is TGTGCCAGCAGACACCTCGGGGGTGGCCACGAGCAGTACTTC. It encodes CASRHLGGGHEQYF. This sequence joins TRBV27 and TRBJ2-7, with a tentative D call TRBD2 (6 bases). CDR3 length equals 14 residues. Germline V gives CDR1 MNHEY, CDR2 SMNVEV (reference sequence). V was shortened by 6 bases and J by 5 bases, with 17 bases between the two germline ends.

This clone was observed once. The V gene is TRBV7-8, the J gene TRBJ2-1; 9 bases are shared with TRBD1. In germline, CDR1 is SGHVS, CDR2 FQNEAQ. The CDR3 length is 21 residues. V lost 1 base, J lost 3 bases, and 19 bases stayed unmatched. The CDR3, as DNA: TGTGCCAGCAGCTTAGTACGAGAAAGAACCGGGACAGGGAACCGCTACAATGAGCAGTTCTTC. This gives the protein CASSLVRERTGTGNRYNEQFF.

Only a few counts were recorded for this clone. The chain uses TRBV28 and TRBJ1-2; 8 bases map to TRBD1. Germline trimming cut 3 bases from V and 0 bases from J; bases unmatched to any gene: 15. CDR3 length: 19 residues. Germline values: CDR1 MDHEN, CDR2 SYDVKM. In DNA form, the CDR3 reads TGTGCCAGCAGTTTTTCTTTCGGACAGGGCTGGGAAGCTAACTATGGCTACACCTTC. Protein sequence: CASSFSFGQGWEANYGYTF.

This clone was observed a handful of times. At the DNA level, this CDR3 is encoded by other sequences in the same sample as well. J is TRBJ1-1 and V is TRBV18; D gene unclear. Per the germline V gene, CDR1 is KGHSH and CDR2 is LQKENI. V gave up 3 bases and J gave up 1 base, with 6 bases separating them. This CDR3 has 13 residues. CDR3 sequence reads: CASSPSGNTEAFF. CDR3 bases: TGTGCCAGCTCACCCTCTGGGAACACTGAAGCTTTCTTT. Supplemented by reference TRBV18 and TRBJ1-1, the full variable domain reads NAGVMQNPRHLVRRRGQEARLRCSPMKGHSHVYWYRQLPEEGLKFMVYLQKENIIDESGMPKERFSAEFPKEGPSILRIQQVVRGDSAAYFCASSPSGNTEAFFGQGTRLTVV.

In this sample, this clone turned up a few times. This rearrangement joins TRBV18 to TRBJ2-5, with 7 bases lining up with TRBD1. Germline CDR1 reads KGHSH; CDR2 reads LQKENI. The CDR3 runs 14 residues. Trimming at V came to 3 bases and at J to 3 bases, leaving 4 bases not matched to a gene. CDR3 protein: CASSPFGTEETQYF. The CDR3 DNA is TGTGCCAGCTCACCTTTTGGGACAGAAGAGACCCAGTACTTC.

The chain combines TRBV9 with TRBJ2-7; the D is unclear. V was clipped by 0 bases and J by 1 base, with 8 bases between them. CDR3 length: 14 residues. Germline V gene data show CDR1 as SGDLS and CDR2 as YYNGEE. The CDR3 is CASSVVVPSYEQYF. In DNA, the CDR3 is TGTGCCAGCAGCGTAGTGGTACCTTCCTACGAGCAGTACTTC.

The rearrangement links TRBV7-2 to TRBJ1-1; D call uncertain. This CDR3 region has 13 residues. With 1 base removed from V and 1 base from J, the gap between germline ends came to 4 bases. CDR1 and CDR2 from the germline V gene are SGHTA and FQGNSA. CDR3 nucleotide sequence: TGTGCCAGCAGCTTAGAGGCGAACACTGAAGCTTTCTTT. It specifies CASSLEANTEAFF.

The CDR3, as DNA: TGTGCCAGCAGTAGATTACAAAGACAGGCGAACACCGGGGAGCTGTTTTTT. This translates into CASSRLQRQANTGELFF. The chain couples TRBV27 to TRBJ2-2; D is possibly TRBD1 (6 bases). The length of the CDR3 is 17 residues. Germline assignment: CDR1 MNHEY and CDR2 SMNVEV (reference sequence). The V end was cut by 5 bases, the J end by 0 bases, with 16 bases between.

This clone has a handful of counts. The CDR3 protein is CASSPGTSGRMKQFF. CDR3 bases: TGTGCCAGTAGTCCCGGGACTAGCGGGAGGATGAAGCAGTTCTTC. The rearrangement joins TRBV19 to TRBJ2-1, with 15 positions matching TRBD2. Germline CDR1 is LNHDA and CDR2 is SQIVND (reference sequence). The junction had 7 bases not matched to a gene; V was cut back by 5 bases and J by 11 bases. The CDR3 covers 15 residues. Filled out from reference TRBV19 and TRBJ2-1, the complete variable domain reads DGGITQSPKYLFRKEGQNVTLSCEQNLNHDAMYWYRQDPGQGLRLIYYSQIVNDFQKGDIAEGYSVSREKKESFPLTVTSAQKNPTAFYLCASSPGTSGRMKQFFGPGTRLTVL.

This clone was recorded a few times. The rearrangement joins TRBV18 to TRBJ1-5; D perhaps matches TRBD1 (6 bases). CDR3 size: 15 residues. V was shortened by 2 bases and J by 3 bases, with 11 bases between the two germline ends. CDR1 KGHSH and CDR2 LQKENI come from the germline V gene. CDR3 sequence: CASSPETGYNQPQHF. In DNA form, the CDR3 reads TGTGCCAGCTCACCAGAGACAGGATACAATCAGCCCCAGCATTTT. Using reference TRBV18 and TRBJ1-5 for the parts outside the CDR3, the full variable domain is NAGVMQNPRHLVRRRGQEARLRCSPMKGHSHVYWYRQLPEEGLKFMVYLQKENIIDESGMPKERFSAEFPKEGPSILRIQQVVRGDSAAYFCASSPETGYNQPQHFGDGTRLSIL.